This TCR beta chain comes out of a study of T cells in Graves' hyperthyroidism and ophthalmopathy. Study information: Peripheral blood specimens were obtained at initial diagnosis, prior to any treatment.

The length of the CDR3 is 14 residues. V shed 6 bases and J shed 2 bases, with 14 bases lying between them. Per germline, CDR1 SEHNR and CDR2 FQNEAQ (reference sequence). Amplified TCR beta CDR3 regions derived from RNA transcripts. HTBI primers were the set used in a first-round RT-PCR of the TCR CDR3. TCRdb itself ran the multiplex PCR reads through MiXCR, one entry per CDR3 protein. The data hold hundreds of thousands of distinct CDR3 sequences, with about 35% observed a single time. Whole-study results and caveats: In the blood, most expanded thyroid clonotypes above 0.001 appeared as well.

Concerning this clonotype itself: Its antigen is still unknown.

Diagnoses rested on clinical symptoms, serum thyroxine and TRAb, thyroid ultrasound and orbital computed tomography. This receptor was obtained from a woman aged 40-49 years with Graves' hyperthyroidism. V is TRBV7-9 and J is TRBJ2-7, with D perhaps matching TRBD1 or TRBD2 (6 bases each). The sequenced sample was blood. CDR3 coding DNA: TGTGCCAGCAGAAGGGGGGCCCTCACCTACGAGCAGTACTTC. Translated, it gives CASRRGALTYEQYF.